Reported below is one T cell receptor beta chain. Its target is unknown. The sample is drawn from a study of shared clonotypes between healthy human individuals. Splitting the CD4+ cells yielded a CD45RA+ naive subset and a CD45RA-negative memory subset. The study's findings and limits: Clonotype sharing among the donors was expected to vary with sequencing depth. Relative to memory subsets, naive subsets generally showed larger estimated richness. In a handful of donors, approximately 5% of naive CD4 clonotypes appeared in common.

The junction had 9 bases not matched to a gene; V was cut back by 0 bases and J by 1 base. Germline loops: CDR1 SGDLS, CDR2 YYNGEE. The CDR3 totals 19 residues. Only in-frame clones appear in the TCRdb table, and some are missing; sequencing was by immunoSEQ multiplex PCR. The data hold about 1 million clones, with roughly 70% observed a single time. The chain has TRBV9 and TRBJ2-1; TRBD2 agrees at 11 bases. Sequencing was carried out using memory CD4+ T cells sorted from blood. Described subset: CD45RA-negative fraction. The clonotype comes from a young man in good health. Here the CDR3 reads CASSVVASGGPNSYNEQFF. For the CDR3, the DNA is TGTGCCAGCAGCGTAGTGGCTAGCGGGGGGCCTAATTCCTACAATGAGCAGTTCTTC.